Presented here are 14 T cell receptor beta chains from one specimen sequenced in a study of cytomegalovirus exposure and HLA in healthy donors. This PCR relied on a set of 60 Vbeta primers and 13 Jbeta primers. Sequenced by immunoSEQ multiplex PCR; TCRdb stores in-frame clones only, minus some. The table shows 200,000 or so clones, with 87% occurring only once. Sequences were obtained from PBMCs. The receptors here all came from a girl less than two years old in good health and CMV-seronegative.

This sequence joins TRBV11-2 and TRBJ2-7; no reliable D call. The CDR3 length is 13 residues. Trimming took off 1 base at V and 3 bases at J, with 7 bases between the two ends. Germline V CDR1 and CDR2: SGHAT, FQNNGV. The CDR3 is CASSLGPDYEQYF. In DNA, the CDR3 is TGTGCCAGCAGCTTAGGCCCAGACTACGAGCAGTACTTC. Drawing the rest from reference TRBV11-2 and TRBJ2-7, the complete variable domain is EAGVAQSPRYKIIEKRQSVAFWCNPISGHATLYWYQQILGQGPKLLIQFQNNGVVDDSQLPKDRFSAERLKGVDSTLKIQPAKLEDSAVYLCASSLGPDYEQYFGPGTRLTVT.

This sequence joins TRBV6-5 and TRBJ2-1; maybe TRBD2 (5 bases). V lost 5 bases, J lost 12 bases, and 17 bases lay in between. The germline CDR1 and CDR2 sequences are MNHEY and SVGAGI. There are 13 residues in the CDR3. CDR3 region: CASSPPLEAVQFF. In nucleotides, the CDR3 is TGTGCCAGCAGTCCCCCTCTGGAGGCGGTGCAGTTCTTC.

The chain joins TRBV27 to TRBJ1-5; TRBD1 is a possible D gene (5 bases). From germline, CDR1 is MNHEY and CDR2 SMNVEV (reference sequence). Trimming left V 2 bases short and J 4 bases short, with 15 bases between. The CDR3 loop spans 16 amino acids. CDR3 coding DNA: TGTGCCAGCAGTTTAAGGGGATGGGATTTGAATCAGCCCCAGCATTTT. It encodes CASSLRGWDLNQPQHF.

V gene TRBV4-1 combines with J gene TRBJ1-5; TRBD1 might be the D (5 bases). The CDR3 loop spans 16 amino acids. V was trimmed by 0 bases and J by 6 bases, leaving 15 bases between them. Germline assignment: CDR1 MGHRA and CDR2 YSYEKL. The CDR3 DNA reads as TGCGCCAGCAGCCAAGATGTCCAGGGAGGGCCTCAGCCCCAGCATTTT. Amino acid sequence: CASSQDVQGGPQPQHF.

CDR3 residues: CATTPGQGFEQYF. CDR3 nucleotides: TGTGCCACCACCCCGGGACAGGGGTTCGAGCAGTACTTC. V usage is TRBV15 and J usage is TRBJ2-7; 10 bases line up with TRBD1. This CDR3 contains 13 residues. Germline CDR1 LNHNV, CDR2 YYDKDF (reference sequence). Unmatched junction bases numbered 6, after V lost 7 bases and J lost 6 bases.

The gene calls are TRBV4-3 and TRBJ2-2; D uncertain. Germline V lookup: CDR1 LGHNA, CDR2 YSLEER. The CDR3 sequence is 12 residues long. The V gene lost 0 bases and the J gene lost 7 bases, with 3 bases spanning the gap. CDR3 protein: CASSQDFGELFF. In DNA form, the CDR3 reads TGCGCCAGCAGCCAAGACTTCGGGGAGCTGTTTTTT.

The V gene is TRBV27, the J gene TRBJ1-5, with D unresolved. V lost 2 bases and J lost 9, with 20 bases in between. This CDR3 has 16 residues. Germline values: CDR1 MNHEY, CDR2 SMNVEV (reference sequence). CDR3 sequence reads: CASSLESPSGGLPQHF. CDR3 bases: TGTGCCAGCAGTTTAGAGTCGCCTTCGGGTGGCCTGCCCCAGCATTTT.

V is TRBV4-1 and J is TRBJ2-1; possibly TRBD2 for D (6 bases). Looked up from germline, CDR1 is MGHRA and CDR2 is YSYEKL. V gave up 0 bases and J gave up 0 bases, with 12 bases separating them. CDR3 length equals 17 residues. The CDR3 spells CASSQDFKGLSYNEQFF. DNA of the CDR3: TGCGCCAGCAGCCAAGATTTTAAGGGACTCTCCTACAATGAGCAGTTCTTC.

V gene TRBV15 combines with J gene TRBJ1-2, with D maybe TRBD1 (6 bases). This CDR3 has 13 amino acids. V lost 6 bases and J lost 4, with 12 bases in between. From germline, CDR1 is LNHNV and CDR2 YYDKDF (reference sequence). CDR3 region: CATSHTGSYGYTF. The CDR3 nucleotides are TGTGCCACCAGTCACACAGGGAGCTATGGCTACACCTTC.

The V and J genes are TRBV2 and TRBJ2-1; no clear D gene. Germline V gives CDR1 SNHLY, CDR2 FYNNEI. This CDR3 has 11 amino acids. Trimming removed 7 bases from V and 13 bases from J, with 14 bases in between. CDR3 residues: CASIRSNVQFF. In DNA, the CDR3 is TGTGCCAGCATTCGTAGTAACGTACAGTTCTTC. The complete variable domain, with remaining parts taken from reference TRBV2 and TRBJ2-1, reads EPEVTQTPSHQVTQMGQEVILRCVPISNHLYFYWYRQILGQKVEFLVSFYNNEISEKSEIFDDQFSVERPDGSNFTLKIRSTKLEDSAMYFCASIRSNVQFFGPGTRLTVL.

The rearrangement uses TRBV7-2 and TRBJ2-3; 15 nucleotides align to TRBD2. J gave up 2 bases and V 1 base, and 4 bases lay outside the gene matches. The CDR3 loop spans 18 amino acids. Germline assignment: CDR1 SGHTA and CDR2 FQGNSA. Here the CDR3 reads CASSLGGLAGGVTDTQYF. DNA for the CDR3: TGTGCCAGCAGCTTAGGCGGACTAGCGGGGGGGGTCACAGATACGCAGTATTTT.

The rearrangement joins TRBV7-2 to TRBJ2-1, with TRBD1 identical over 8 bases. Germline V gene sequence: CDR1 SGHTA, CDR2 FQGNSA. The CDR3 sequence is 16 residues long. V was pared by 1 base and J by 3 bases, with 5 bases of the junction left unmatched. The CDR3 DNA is TGTGCCAGCAGCTTAGTGACAGGGGACCACTACAATGAGCAGTTCTTC. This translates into CASSLVTGDHYNEQFF.

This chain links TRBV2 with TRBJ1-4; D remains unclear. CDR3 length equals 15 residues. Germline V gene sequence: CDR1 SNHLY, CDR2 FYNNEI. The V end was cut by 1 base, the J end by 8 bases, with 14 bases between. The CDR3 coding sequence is TGTGCCAGCAGTGAAGGTGGAGGAGGAGGGGAAAAACTGTTTTTT. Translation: CASSEGGGGGEKLFF.

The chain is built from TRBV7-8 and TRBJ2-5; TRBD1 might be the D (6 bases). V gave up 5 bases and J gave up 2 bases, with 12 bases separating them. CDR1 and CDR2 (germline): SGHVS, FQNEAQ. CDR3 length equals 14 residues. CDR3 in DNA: TGTGCCAGCAGCCGTGGACAGATTCAAGAGACCCAGTACTTC. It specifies CASSRGQIQETQYF. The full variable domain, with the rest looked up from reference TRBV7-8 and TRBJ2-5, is GAGVSQSPRYKVAKRGQDVALRCDPISGHVSLFWYQQALGQGPEFLTYFQNEAQLDKSGLPSDRFFAERPEGSVSTLKIQRTQQEDSAVYLCASSRGQIQETQYFGPGTRLLVL.